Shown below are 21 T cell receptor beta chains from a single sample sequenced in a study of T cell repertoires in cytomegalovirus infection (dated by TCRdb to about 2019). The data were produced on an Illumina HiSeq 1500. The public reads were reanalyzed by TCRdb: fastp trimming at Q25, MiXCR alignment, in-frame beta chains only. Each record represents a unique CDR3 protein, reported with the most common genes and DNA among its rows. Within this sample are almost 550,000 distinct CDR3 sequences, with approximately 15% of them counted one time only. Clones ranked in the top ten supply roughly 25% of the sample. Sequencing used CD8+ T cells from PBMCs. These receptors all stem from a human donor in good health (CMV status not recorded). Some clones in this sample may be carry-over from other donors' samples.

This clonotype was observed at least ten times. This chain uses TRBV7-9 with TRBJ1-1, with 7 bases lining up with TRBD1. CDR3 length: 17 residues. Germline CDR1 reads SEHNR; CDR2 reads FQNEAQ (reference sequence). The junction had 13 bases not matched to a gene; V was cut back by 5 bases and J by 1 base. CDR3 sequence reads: CASSATGRRQSNTEAFF. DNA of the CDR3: TGTGCCAGCAGCGCGACAGGGAGGAGGCAATCGAACACTGAAGCTTTCTTT.

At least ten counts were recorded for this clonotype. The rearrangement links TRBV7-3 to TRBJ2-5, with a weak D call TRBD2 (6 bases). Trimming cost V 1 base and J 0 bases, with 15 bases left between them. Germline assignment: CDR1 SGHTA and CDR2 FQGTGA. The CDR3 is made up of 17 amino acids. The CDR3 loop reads CASSLRGGGDYQETQYF. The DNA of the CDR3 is TGTGCCAGCAGCTTAAGGGGCGGAGGGGATTACCAAGAGACCCAGTACTTC.

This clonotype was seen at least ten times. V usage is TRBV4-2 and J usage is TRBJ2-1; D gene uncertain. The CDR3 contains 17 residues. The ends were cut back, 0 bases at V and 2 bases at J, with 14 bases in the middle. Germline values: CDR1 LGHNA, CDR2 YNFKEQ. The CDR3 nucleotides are TGTGCCAGCAGCCAAGAGATTGTCGGTCCACCCTACAATGAGCAGTTCTTC. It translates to CASSQEIVGPPYNEQFF.

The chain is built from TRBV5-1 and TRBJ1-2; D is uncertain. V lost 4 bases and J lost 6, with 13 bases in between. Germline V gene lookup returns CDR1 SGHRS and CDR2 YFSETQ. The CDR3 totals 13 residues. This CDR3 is CASSQRDKHGYTF. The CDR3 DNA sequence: TGCGCCAGCAGCCAAAGGGATAAACATGGCTACACCTTC.

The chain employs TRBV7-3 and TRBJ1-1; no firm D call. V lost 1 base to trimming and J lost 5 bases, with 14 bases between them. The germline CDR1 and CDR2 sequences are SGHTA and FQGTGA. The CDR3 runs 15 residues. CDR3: CASSLNWLTGTEAFF. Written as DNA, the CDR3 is TGTGCCAGCAGCTTAAACTGGTTAACGGGGACTGAAGCTTTCTTT.

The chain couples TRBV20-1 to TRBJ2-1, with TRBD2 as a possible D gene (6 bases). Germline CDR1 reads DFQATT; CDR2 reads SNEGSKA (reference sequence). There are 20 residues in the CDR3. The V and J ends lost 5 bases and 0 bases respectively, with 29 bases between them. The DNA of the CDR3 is TGCAGTGCTCAGTATTATGTGGAGGGAGACACAACCTTCTCCTACAATGAGCAGTTCTTC. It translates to CSAQYYVEGDTTFSYNEQFF.

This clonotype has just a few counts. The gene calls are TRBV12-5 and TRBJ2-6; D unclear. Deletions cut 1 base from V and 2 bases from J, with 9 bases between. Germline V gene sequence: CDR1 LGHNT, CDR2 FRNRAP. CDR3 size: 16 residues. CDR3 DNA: TGTGCTAGTGGTTTGGGCGGACGCACTGGGGCCAACGTCCTGACTTTC. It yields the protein CASGLGGRTGANVLTF.

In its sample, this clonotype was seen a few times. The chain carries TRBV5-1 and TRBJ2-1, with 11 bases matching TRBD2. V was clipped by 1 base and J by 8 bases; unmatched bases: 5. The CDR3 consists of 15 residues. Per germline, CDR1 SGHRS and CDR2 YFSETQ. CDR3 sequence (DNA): TGCGCCAGCAGCTTGAGACTAGCGGGGCCCCATGAGCAGTTCTTC. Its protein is CASSLRLAGPHEQFF.

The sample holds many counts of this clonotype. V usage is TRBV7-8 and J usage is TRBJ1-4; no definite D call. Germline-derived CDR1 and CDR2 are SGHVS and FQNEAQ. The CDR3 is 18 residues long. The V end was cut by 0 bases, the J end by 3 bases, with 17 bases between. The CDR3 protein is CASSLAFYQMTANEKLFF. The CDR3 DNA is TGTGCCAGCAGCTTAGCCTTCTACCAGATGACGGCTAATGAAAAACTGTTTTTT.

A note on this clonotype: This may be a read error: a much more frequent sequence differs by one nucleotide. CDR3 in DNA: TGTGCCAGCAGCTTCTACATGGGACAGTTGAACACTGAAGCTTTCTTT. Residues: CASSFYMGQLNTEAFF. V usage is TRBV6-6 and J usage is TRBJ1-1; 7 bases match TRBD1. In germline, CDR1 is MNHNY, CDR2 SVGAGI (reference sequence). The V and J ends lost 6 bases and 0 bases, in that order; junction bases with no gene match: 10. The CDR3 contains 16 residues.

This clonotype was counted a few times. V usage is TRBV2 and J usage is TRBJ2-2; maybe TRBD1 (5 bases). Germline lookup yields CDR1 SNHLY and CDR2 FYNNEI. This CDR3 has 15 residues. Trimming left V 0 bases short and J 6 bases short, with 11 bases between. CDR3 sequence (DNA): TGTGCCAGCAGTGAAGCGCTTAGGGGATCCGGGGAGCTGTTTTTT. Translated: CASSEALRGSGELFF.

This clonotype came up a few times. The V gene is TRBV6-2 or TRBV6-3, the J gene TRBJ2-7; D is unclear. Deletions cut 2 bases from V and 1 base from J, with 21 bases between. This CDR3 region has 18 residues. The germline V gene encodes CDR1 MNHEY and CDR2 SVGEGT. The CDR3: CASSYQKAIGRPSYEQYF. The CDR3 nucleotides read TGTGCCAGCAGTTACCAAAAGGCAATCGGACGGCCTTCCTACGAGCAGTACTTC.

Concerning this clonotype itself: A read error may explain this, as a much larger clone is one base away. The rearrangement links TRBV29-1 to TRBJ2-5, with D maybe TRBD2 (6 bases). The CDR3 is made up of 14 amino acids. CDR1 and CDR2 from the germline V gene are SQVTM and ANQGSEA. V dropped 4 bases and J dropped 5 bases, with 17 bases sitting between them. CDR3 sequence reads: CSVARGGAAETQYF. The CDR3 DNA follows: TGCAGCGTTGCGCGGGGTGGAGCGGCTGAGACCCAGTACTTC.

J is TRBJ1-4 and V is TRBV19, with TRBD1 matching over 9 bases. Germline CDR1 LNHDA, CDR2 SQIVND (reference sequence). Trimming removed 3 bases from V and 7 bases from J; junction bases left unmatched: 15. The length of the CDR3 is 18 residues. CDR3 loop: CASSIQNYTGGLGEKLFF. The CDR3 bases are TGTGCCAGTAGTATCCAAAACTATACAGGGGGCCTGGGTGAAAAACTGTTTTTT.

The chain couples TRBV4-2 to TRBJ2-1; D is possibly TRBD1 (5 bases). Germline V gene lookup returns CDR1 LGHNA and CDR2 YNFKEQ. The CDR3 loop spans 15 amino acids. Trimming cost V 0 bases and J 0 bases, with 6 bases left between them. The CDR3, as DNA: TGTGCCAGCAGCCAAGAAGGGGTCTCCTACAATGAGCAGTTCTTC. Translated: CASSQEGVSYNEQFF.

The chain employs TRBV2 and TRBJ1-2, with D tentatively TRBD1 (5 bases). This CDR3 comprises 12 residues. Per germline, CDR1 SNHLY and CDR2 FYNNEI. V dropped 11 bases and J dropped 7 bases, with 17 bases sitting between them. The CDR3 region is CAQPGGGGGYTF. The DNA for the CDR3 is TGTGCCCAACCGGGGGGAGGAGGTGGCTACACCTTC.

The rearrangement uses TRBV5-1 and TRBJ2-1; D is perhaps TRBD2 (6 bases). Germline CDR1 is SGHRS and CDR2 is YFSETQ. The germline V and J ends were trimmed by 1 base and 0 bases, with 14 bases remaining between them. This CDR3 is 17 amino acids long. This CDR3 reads CASSLSAGRTSYNEQFF. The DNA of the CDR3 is TGCGCCAGCAGCTTGTCGGCGGGAAGGACCTCCTACAATGAGCAGTTCTTC.

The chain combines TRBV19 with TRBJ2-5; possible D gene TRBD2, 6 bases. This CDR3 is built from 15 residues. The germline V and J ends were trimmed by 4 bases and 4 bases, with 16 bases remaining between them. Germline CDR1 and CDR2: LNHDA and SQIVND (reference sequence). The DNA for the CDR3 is TGTGCCAGTAGTACACGGGAGCGCGAGATAGAGACCCAGTACTTC. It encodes CASSTREREIETQYF.

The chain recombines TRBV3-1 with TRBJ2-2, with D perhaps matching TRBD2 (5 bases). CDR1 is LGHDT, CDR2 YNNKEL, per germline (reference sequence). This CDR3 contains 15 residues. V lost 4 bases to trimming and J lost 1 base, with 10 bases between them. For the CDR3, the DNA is TGTGCCAGCAGCCTGCCGGAGGTGAACACCGGGGAGCTGTTTTTT. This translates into CASSLPEVNTGELFF.

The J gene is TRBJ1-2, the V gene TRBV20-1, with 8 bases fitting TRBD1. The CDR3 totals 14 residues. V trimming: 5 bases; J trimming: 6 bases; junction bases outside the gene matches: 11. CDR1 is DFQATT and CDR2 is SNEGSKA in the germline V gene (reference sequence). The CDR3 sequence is CSAQPRTGSDGYTF. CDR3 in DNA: TGCAGTGCTCAACCCCGGACAGGGTCAGATGGCTACACCTTC.

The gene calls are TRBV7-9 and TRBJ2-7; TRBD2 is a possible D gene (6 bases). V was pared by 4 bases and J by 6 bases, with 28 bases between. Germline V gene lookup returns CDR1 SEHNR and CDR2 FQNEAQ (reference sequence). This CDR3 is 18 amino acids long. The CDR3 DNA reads TGTGCCAGCAGCTCCCCTCAGCTGGGAGGTGAGTCCACCATCGAGCAGTACTTC. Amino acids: CASSSPQLGGESTIEQYF.